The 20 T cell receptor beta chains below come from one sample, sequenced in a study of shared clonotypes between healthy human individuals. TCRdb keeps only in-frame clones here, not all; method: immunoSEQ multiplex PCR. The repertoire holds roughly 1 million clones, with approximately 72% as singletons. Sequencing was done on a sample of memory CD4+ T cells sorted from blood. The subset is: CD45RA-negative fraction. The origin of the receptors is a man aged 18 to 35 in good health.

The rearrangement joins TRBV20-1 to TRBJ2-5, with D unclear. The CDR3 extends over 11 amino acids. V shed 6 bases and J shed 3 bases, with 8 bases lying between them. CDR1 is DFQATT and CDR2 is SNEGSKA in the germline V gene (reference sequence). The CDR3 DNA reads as TGCAGTGCCTTAAGGGAAGAGACCCAGTACTTC. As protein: CSALREETQYF.

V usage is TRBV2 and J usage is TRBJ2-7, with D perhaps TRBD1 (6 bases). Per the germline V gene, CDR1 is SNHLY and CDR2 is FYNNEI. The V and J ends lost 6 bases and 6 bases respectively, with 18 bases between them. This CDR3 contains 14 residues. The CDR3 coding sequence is TGTGCCAGCAGCGTCCCCACAGGGATGGGCGAGCAGTACTTC. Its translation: CASSVPTGMGEQYF.

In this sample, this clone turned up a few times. The CDR3 loop reads CASSPGQTDQPQHF. In nucleotides, the CDR3 is TGTGCCAGCTCACCGGGACAGACGGATCAGCCCCAGCATTTT. The chain joins TRBV18 to TRBJ1-5, with TRBD1 matching 7 bases. CDR1 is KGHSH, CDR2 LQKENI, per germline. The CDR3 consists of 14 residues. V lost 3 bases to trimming and J lost 5 bases; unmatched junction nucleotides: 4.

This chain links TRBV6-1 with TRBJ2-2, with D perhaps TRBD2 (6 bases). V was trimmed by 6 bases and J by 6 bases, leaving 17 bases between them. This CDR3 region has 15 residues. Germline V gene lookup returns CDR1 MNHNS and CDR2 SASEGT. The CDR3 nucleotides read TGTGCCAGCAGCGGATCCGCGGGGTACGCCGGGGAGCTGTTTTTT. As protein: CASSGSAGYAGELFF.

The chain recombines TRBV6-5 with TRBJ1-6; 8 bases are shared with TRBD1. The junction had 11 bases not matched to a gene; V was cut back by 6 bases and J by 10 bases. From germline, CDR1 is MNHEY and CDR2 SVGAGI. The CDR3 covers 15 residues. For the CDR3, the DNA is TGTGCCAGCAGCGAGGTGCAGGGGGCTGGATCACCCCTCCACTTT. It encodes CASSEVQGAGSPLHF.

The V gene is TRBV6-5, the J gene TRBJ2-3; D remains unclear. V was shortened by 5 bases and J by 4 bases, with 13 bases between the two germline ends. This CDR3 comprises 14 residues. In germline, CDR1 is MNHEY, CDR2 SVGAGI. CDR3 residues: CASSRSPTADTQYF. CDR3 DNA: TGTGCCAGCAGTCGGTCCCCTACGGCAGATACGCAGTATTTT.

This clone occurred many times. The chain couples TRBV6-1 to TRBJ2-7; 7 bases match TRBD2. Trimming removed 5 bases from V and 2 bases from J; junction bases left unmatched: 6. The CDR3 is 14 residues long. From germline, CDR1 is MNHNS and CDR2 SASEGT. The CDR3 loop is CASSIKLATYEQYF. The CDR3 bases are TGTGCCAGCAGTATAAAACTAGCGACCTACGAGCAGTACTTC.

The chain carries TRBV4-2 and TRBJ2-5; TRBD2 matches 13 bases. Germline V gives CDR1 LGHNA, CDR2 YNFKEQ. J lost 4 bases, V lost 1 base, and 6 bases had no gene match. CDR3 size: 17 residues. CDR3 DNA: TGTGCCAGCAGCCAAGGACTAGCGGGGGGCCAGGCAGAGACCCAGTACTTC. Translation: CASSQGLAGGQAETQYF.

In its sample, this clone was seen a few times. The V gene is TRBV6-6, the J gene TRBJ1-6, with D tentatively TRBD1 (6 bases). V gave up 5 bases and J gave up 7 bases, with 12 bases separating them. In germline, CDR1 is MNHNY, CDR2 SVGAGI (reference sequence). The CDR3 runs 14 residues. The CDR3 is CASSAGTHNSPLHF. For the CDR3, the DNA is TGTGCCAGCAGTGCCGGGACACACAATTCACCCCTCCACTTT.

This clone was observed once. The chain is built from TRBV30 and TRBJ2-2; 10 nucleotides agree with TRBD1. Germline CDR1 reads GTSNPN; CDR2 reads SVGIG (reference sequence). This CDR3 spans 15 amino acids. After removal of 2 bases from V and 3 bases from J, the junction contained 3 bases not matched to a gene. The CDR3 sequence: CAWSRTGGYTGELFF. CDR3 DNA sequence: TGTGCCTGGAGTAGGACAGGGGGGTACACCGGGGAGCTGTTTTTT.

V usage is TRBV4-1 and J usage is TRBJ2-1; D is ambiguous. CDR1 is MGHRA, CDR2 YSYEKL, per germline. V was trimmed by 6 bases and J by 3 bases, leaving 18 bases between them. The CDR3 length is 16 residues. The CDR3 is CASSPSSVGLYNEQFF. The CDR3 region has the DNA TGCGCCAGCAGTCCCTCTTCTGTAGGCCTCTACAATGAGCAGTTCTTC.

The CDR3 reads CASSRTPSADEQYF. The CDR3 bases are TGTGCCAGCAGCCGGACCCCGTCGGCTGACGAGCAGTACTTC. This chain connects TRBV5-4 to TRBJ2-7; unclear D gene. CDR1 SGHNT and CDR2 YYREEE come from the germline V gene (reference sequence). V was shortened by 4 bases and J by 5 bases, with 16 bases between the two germline ends. The CDR3 length is 14 residues.

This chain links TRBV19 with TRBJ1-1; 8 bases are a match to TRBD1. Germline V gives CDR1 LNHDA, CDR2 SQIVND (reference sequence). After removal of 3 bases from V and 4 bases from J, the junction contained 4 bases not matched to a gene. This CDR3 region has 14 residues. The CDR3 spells CASSIQGAGTEAFF. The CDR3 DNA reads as TGTGCCAGTAGTATCCAGGGGGCGGGCACTGAAGCTTTCTTT.

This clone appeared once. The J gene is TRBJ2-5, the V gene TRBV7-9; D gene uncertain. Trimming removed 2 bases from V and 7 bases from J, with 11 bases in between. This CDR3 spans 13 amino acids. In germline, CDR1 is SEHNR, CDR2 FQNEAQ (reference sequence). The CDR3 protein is CASSLSAIGTQYF. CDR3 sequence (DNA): TGTGCCAGCAGCTTATCTGCAATTGGGACCCAGTACTTC.

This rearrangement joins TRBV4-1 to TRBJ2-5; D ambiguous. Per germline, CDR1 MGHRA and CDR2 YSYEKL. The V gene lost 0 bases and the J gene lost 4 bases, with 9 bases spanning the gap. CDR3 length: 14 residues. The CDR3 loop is CASSQEGSVETQYF. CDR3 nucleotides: TGCGCCAGCAGCCAAGAGGGCTCGGTAGAGACCCAGTACTTC.

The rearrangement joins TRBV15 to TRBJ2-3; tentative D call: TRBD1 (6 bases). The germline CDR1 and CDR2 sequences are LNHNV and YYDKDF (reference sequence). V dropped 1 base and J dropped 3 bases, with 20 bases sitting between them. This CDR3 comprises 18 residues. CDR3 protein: CATSRGVQGWGETDTQYF. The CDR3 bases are TGTGCCACCAGCAGAGGGGTTCAGGGGTGGGGAGAGACAGATACGCAGTATTTT.

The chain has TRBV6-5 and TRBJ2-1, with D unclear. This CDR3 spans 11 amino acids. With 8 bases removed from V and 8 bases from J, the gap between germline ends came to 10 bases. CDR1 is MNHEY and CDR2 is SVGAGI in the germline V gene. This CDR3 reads CASRSQHEQFF. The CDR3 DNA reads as TGTGCCAGCCGTTCCCAACATGAGCAGTTCTTC.

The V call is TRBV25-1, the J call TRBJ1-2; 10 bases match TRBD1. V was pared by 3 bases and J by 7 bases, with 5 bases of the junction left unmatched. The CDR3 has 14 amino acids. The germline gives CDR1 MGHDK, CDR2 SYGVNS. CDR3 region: CASSEGQGTLGYTF. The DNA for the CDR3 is TGTGCCAGCAGTGAGGGACAGGGGACTCTTGGCTACACCTTC.

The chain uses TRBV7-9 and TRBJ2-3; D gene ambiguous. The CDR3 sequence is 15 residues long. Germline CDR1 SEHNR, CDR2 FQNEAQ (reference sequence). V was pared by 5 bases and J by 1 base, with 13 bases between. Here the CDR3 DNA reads TGTGCCAGCAGCCCGTGGGCTCCCGGCACAGATACGCAGTATTTT. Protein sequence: CASSPWAPGTDTQYF.

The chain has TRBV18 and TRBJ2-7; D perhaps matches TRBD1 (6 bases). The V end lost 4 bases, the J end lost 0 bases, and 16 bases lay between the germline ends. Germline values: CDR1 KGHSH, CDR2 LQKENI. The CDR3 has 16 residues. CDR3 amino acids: CASSLVPGQRSYEQYF. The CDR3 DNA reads TGTGCCAGCTCACTGGTTCCAGGACAGCGCTCCTACGAGCAGTACTTC.